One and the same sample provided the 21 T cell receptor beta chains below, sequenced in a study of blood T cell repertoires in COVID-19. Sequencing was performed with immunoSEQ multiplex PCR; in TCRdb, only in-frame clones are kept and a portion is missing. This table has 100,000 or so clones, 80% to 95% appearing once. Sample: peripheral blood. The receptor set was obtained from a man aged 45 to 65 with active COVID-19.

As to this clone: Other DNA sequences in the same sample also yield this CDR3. The CDR3 coding sequence is TGTGCCTGGAGTGTTGGGGGGGTTTCAGGCTACACCTTC. Amino acids: CAWSVGGVSGYTF. This chain joins TRBV30 and TRBJ1-2; D possibly corresponds to TRBD1 (5 bases). Trimming shortened V by 0 bases and J by 8 bases, and 13 bases separated the two germline ends. The CDR3 extends over 13 amino acids. Looked up from germline, CDR1 is GTSNPN and CDR2 is SVGIG (reference sequence).

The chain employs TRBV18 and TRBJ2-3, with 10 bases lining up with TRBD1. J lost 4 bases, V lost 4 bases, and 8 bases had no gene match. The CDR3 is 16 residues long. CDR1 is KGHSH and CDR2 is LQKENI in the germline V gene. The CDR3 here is CASSRLTGGESDTQYF. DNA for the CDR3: TGTGCCAGCTCACGACTGACAGGGGGCGAATCAGATACGCAGTATTTT.

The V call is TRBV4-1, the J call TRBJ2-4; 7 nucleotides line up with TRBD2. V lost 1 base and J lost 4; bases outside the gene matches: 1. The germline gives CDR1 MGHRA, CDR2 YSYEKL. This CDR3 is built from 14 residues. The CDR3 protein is CASSQVGGKNIQYF. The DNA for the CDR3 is TGCGCCAGCAGCCAAGTGGGAGGGAAAAACATTCAGTACTTC.

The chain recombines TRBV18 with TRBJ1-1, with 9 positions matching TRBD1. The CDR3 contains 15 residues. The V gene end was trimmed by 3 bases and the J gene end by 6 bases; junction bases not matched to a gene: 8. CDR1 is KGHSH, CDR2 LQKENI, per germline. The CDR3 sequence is CASSPPGTGRAEAFF. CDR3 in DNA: TGTGCCAGCTCACCGCCCGGGACAGGGAGGGCTGAAGCTTTCTTT.

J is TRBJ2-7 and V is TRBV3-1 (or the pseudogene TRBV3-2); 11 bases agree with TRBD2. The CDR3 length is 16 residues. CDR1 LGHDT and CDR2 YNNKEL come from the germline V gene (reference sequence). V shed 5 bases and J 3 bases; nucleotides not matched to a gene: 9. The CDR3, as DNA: TGTGCCAGCAGCTTAGGACCGGGACTAGCGGTCTACGAGCAGTACTTC. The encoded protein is CASSLGPGLAVYEQYF.

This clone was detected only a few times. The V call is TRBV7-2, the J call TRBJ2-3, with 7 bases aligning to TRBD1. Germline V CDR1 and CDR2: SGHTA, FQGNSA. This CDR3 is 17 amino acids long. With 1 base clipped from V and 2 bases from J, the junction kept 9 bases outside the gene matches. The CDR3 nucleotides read TGTGCCAGCAGCTTAGGGATTCCGGGACAGATCACAGATACGCAGTATTTT. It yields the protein CASSLGIPGQITDTQYF.

The CDR3 is CASSEDPRTEAFF. CDR3 nucleotides: TGTGCCAGCAGTGAAGACCCGAGGACTGAAGCTTTCTTT. The chain employs TRBV2 and TRBJ1-1; D unresolved. The CDR3 runs 13 residues. V shed 1 base and J shed 5 bases, with 8 bases lying between them. Per germline, CDR1 SNHLY and CDR2 FYNNEI.

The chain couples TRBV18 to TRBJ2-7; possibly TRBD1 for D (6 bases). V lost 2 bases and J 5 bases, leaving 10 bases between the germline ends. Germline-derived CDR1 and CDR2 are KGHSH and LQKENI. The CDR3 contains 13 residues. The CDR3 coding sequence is TGTGCCAGCTCACCAGGGGCAGGGGACGAGCAGTACTTC. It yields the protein CASSPGAGDEQYF.

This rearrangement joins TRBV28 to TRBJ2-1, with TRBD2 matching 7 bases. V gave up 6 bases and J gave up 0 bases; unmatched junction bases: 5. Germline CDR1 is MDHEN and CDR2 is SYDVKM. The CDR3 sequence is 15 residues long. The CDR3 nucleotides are TGTGCCAGCAGAGGGGAGGGGAGCTCCTACAATGAGCAGTTCTTC. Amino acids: CASRGEGSSYNEQFF. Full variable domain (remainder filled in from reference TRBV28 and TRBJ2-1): DVKVTQSSRYLVKRTGEKVFLECVQDMDHENMFWYRQDPGLGLRLIYFSYDVKMKEKGDIPEGYSVSREKKERFSLILESASTNQTSMYLCASRGEGSSYNEQFFGPGTRLTVL.

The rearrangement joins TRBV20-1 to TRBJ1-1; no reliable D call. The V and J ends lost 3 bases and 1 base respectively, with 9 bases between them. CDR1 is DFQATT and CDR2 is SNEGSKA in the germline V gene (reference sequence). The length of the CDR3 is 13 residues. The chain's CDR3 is CSASGRANTEAFF. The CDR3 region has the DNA TGCAGTGCTAGTGGGAGGGCGAACACTGAAGCTTTCTTT.

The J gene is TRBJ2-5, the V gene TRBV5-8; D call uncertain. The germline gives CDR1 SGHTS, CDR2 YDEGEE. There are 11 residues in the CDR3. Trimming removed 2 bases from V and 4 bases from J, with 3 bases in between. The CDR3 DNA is TGTGCCAGCAGCTTTAGAGAGACCCAGTACTTC. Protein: CASSFRETQYF.

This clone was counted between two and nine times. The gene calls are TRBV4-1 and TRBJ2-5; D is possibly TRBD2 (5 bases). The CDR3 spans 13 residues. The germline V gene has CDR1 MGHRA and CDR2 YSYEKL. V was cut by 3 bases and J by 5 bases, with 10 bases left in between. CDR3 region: CASSQVGVETQYF. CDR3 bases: TGCGCCAGCAGCCAGGTCGGGGTGGAGACCCAGTACTTC.

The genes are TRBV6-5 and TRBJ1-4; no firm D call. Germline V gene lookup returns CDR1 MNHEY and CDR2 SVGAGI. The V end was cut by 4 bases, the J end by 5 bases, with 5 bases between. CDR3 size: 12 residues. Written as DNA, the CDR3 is TGTGCCAGCAGTTTCGGGAATGAAAAACTGTTTTTT. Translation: CASSFGNEKLFF.

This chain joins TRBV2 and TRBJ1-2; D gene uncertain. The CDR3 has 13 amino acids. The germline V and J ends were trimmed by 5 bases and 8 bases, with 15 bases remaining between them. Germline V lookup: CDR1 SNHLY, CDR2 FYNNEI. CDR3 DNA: TGTGCCAGCAGTTTGGTCTCAGGAACGGGCTACACCTTC. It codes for CASSLVSGTGYTF. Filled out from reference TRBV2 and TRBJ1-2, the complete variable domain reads EPEVTQTPSHQVTQMGQEVILRCVPISNHLYFYWYRQILGQKVEFLVSFYNNEISEKSEIFDDQFSVERPDGSNFTLKIRSTKLEDSAMYFCASSLVSGTGYTFGSGTRLTVV.

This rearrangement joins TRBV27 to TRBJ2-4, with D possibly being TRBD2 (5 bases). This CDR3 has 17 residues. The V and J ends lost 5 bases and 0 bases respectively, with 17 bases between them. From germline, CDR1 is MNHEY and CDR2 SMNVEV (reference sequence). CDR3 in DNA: TGTGCCAGCAGTCCGGGATACGTAGGATTAGCCAAAAACATTCAGTACTTC. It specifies CASSPGYVGLAKNIQYF.

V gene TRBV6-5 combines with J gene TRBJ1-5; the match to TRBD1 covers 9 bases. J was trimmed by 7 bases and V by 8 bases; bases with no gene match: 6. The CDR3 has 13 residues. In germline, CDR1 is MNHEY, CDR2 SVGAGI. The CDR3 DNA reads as TGTGCCAGCGGGGACAGGGTAGGGCAGCCCCAGCATTTT. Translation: CASGDRVGQPQHF.

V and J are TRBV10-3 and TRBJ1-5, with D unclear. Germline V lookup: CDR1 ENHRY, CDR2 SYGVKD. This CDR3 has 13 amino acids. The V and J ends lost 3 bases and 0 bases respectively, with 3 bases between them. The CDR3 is CAISDGSNQPQHF. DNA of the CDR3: TGTGCCATCAGTGACGGTAGCAATCAGCCCCAGCATTTT.

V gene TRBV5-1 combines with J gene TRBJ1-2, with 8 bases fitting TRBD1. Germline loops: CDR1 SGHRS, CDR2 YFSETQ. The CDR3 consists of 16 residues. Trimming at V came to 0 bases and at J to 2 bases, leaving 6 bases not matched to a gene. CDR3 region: CASSLGDRTGNYGYTF. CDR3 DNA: TGCGCCAGCAGCTTGGGCGATCGGACAGGGAACTATGGCTACACCTTC.

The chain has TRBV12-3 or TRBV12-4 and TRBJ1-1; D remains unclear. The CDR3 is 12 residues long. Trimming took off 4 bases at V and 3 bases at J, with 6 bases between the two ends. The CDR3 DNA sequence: TGTGCCAGCAGTTCCACAGACACTGAAGCTTTCTTT. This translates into CASSSTDTEAFF.

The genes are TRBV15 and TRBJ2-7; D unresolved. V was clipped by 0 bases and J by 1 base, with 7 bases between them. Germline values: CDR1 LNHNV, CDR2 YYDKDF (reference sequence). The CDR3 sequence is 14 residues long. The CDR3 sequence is CATSRDRVSYEQYF. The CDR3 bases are TGTGCCACCAGCAGAGATAGAGTTTCCTACGAGCAGTACTTC.

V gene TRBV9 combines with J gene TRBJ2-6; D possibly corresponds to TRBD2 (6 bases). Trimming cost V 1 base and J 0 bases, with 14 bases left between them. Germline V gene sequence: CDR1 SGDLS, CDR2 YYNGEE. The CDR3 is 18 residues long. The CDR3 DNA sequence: TGTGCCAGCAGCGTACGGGACTCAATATACTCTGGGGCCAACGTCCTGACTTTC. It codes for CASSVRDSIYSGANVLTF. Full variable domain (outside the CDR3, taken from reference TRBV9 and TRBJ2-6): DSGVTQTPKHLITATGQRVTLRCSPRSGDLSVYWYQQSLDQGLQFLIQYYNGEERAKGNILERFSAQQFPDLHSELNLSSLELGDSALYFCASSVRDSIYSGANVLTFGAGSRLTVL.